Presented here are 26 T cell receptor beta chains from one specimen sequenced in a study of T cell responses to AZD1222 COVID-19 vaccine. The data were produced by immunoSEQ multiplex PCR, yet TCRdb's version contains in-frame clones alone and is incomplete. The sample holds roughly 120,000 clones, more than 75% seen once. Specimen: peripheral blood, collected on day 0 of AZD1222 vaccination. The receptors shown here come from an adult in good health.

V gene TRBV18 combines with J gene TRBJ2-5; D might be TRBD2 (6 bases). The CDR3 loop spans 13 amino acids. Trimming left V 3 bases short and J 2 bases short, with 7 bases between. The germline V gene encodes CDR1 KGHSH and CDR2 LQKENI. The CDR3 here is CASSPEGQETQYF. The CDR3 nucleotides are TGTGCCAGCTCACCGGAGGGACAAGAGACCCAGTACTTC. Full variable domain (missing parts from reference TRBV18 and TRBJ2-5): NAGVMQNPRHLVRRRGQEARLRCSPMKGHSHVYWYRQLPEEGLKFMVYLQKENIIDESGMPKERFSAEFPKEGPSILRIQQVVRGDSAAYFCASSPEGQETQYFGPGTRLLVL.

The genes are TRBV19 and TRBJ1-2; D remains unclear. Per the germline V gene, CDR1 is LNHDA and CDR2 is SQIVND (reference sequence). The CDR3 totals 14 residues. Trimming cost V 5 bases and J 4 bases, with 14 bases left between them. CDR3 DNA: TGTGCCAGTAGTGTGGCGGTTACTGGCTATGGCTACACCTTC. It is translated as CASSVAVTGYGYTF.

The chain recombines TRBV19 with TRBJ1-5; 7 bases are shared with TRBD1. The CDR3 is made up of 16 amino acids. Germline V gene data show CDR1 as LNHDA and CDR2 as SQIVND (reference sequence). V was clipped by 6 bases and J by 1 base; unmatched bases: 9. CDR3 nucleotides: TGTGCCAGTAGCCCAGGGGGATGGTCAAGCAATCAGCCCCAGCATTTT. Translated: CASSPGGWSSNQPQHF.

This sequence joins TRBV10-3 and TRBJ2-3; TRBD2 might be the D (5 bases). V lost 0 bases to trimming and J lost 4 bases, with 8 bases between them. The CDR3 runs to 14 residues. The germline V gene has CDR1 ENHRY and CDR2 SYGVKD. The CDR3 DNA is TGTGCCATCAGTGAGTCGGAGGACCCAGATACGCAGTATTTT. The encoded protein is CAISESEDPDTQYF.

The chain is built from TRBV28 and TRBJ1-1, with a tentative D call TRBD1 (6 bases). The CDR3 contains 15 residues. V was pared by 5 bases and J by 4 bases, with 17 bases between. The V gene's germline CDR1 is MDHEN and CDR2 SYDVKM. CDR3 region: CASSPPGAAGTEAFF. CDR3 sequence (DNA): TGTGCCAGCAGTCCACCGGGGGCGGCGGGCACTGAAGCTTTCTTT. The complete variable domain, with remaining parts taken from reference TRBV28 and TRBJ1-1, reads DVKVTQSSRYLVKRTGEKVFLECVQDMDHENMFWYRQDPGLGLRLIYFSYDVKMKEKGDIPEGYSVSREKKERFSLILESASTNQTSMYLCASSPPGAAGTEAFFGQGTRLTVV.

This clone has a single count. The chain is built from TRBV2 and TRBJ1-2; D remains ambiguous. From germline, CDR1 is SNHLY and CDR2 FYNNEI. The CDR3 extends over 14 amino acids. Between the trimmed V and J ends, which lost 1 base and 1 base, there was a span of 7 bases. The CDR3, as DNA: TGTGCCAGCAGTGAAGGGGGAGTTAACTATGGCTACACCTTC. It translates to CASSEGGVNYGYTF.

This chain joins TRBV19 and TRBJ1-5, with TRBD1 matching 7 bases. This CDR3 has 17 residues. V was pared by 8 bases and J by 4 bases, with 17 bases of the junction left unmatched. The V gene's germline CDR1 is LNHDA and CDR2 SQIVND (reference sequence). Here the CDR3 DNA reads TGTGCCAGTTCTCACATTGCCTCCGGGACAGCGAATCAGCCCCAGCATTTT. This sequence encodes CASSHIASGTANQPQHF.

The chain carries TRBV4-2 and TRBJ1-1, with D unresolved. The CDR3 spans 14 residues. Deletions cut 1 base from V and 0 bases from J, with 6 bases between. Germline V lookup: CDR1 LGHNA, CDR2 YNFKEQ. CDR3 in amino acids: CASSQGQMNTEAFF. Here the CDR3 DNA reads TGTGCCAGCAGCCAAGGGCAAATGAACACTGAAGCTTTCTTT.

This clone was counted a few times. V is TRBV7-3 and J is TRBJ1-1, with D hard to call. The V end was cut by 8 bases, the J end by 0 bases, with 10 bases between. Germline V CDR1 and CDR2: SGHTA, FQGTGA. CDR3 length equals 13 residues. Here the CDR3 reads CASGYRVNTEAFF. For the CDR3, the DNA is TGTGCCAGCGGATACCGGGTGAACACTGAAGCTTTCTTT.

This clone has more than one count but fewer than ten. This chain uses TRBV4-2 with TRBJ1-5; D not certain. CDR3 size: 13 residues. Trimming stripped 0 bases from V and 3 bases from J, with 3 bases between. In germline, CDR1 is LGHNA, CDR2 YNFKEQ. CDR3 sequence reads: CASSQETNQPQHF. CDR3 DNA sequence: TGTGCCAGCAGCCAAGAGACCAATCAGCCCCAGCATTTT.

In DNA form, the CDR3 reads TGTGCCAGCAGCGGGACGGTTAATCAGCCCCAGCATTTT. Its translation: CASSGTVNQPQHF. This chain uses TRBV6-4 with TRBJ1-5; a weak D match, TRBD1 (5 bases). The CDR3 has 13 residues. Germline assignment: CDR1 MRHNA and CDR2 SNTAGT. Trimming removed 6 bases from V and 4 bases from J, with 10 bases in between.

This chain links TRBV20-1 with TRBJ1-3, with 7 bases matching TRBD1. Germline V lookup: CDR1 DFQATT, CDR2 SNEGSKA (reference sequence). Trimming removed 3 bases from V and 6 bases from J; junction bases left unmatched: 2. The CDR3 covers 12 residues. This CDR3 reads CSASGTVNTIYF. The DNA of the CDR3 is TGCAGTGCTAGTGGGACAGTAAACACCATATATTTT.

The V call is TRBV29-1, the J call TRBJ1-2; TRBD1 might be the D (6 bases). V was pared by 3 bases and J by 3 bases, with 14 bases between. The CDR3 loop spans 14 amino acids. CDR1 and CDR2 (germline): SQVTM, ANQGSEA. The chain's CDR3 is CSVDGVRGDYGYTF. DNA of the CDR3: TGCAGCGTTGATGGGGTCAGGGGAGACTATGGCTACACCTTC. The full variable domain, rest sourced from reference TRBV29-1 and TRBJ1-2, is SAVISQKPSRDICQRGTSLTIQCQVDSQVTMMFWYRQQPGQSLTLIATANQGSEATYESGFVIDKFPISRPNLTFSTLTVSNMSPEDSSIYLCSVDGVRGDYGYTFGSGTRLTVV.

The chain recombines TRBV11-2 with TRBJ2-1; the D gene is possibly TRBD2 (7 bases). The V gene's germline CDR1 is SGHAT and CDR2 FQNNGV. CDR3 length: 17 residues. The V gene lost 5 bases and the J gene lost 0 bases, with 17 bases spanning the gap. CDR3 DNA sequence: TGTGCCAGCAGCCCAAGGGGGGGGCTCGGCTCCTACAATGAGCAGTTCTTC. It specifies CASSPRGGLGSYNEQFF.

The J gene is TRBJ1-6, the V gene TRBV3-1 (or the pseudogene TRBV3-2); tentatively, D is TRBD1 (6 bases). Germline V CDR1 and CDR2: LGHDT, YNNKEL (reference sequence). The CDR3 runs 16 residues. The V end was cut by 1 base, the J end by 7 bases, with 14 bases between. DNA for the CDR3: TGTGCCAGCAGCCAAGTTCAGGGGCTGGACAATTCACCCCTCCACTTT. It specifies CASSQVQGLDNSPLHF.

The V call is TRBV13, the J call TRBJ1-1; TRBD1 is a possible D gene (5 bases). CDR1 PRHDT and CDR2 FYEKMQ come from the germline V gene (reference sequence). CDR3 size: 11 residues. V lost 7 bases and J 8 bases, leaving 11 bases between the germline ends. CDR3 DNA: TGTGCCAGCACCCTCCGACAGGAAGCTTTCTTT. Translating it yields CASTLRQEAFF.

The chain joins TRBV18 to TRBJ2-1; 8 bases line up with TRBD2. The CDR3 is made up of 17 amino acids. Looked up from germline, CDR1 is KGHSH and CDR2 is LQKENI. With 0 bases clipped from V and 5 bases from J, the junction kept 9 bases outside the gene matches. CDR3 sequence: CASSPPMNGGADNEQFF. For the CDR3, the DNA is TGTGCCAGCTCACCACCTATGAACGGGGGGGCGGACAATGAGCAGTTCTTC.

The genes are TRBV6-1 and TRBJ2-2; D is unresolved. The CDR3 has 14 residues. V was shortened by 2 bases and J by 5 bases, with 9 bases between the two germline ends. The germline gives CDR1 MNHNS, CDR2 SASEGT. This CDR3 reads CASSETSDTGELFF. Here the CDR3 DNA reads TGTGCCAGCAGTGAAACGTCGGATACCGGGGAGCTGTTTTTT.

The rearrangement joins TRBV5-1 to TRBJ2-3; 8 bases fit TRBD2. This CDR3 spans 16 amino acids. Germline CDR1 and CDR2: SGHRS and YFSETQ. The V segment lost 3 bases and the J segment 1 base; nucleotides outside the gene matches: 7. The CDR3 loop reads CASSSLLADRTDTQYF. The DNA for the CDR3 is TGCGCCAGCAGCTCATTACTAGCGGACCGCACAGATACGCAGTATTTT.

The gene calls are TRBV18 and TRBJ1-2; D possibly corresponds to TRBD1 (5 bases). Germline V gene sequence: CDR1 KGHSH, CDR2 LQKENI. This CDR3 is built from 13 residues. V lost 5 bases, J lost 3 bases, and 10 bases lay in between. The CDR3: CASSFRGDYGYTF. Written as DNA, the CDR3 is TGTGCCAGCTCATTCCGGGGCGACTATGGCTACACCTTC.

The rearrangement links TRBV25-1 to TRBJ1-2, with D maybe TRBD1 (6 bases). The CDR3 loop spans 14 amino acids. Trimming took 1 base from V and 7 from J, leaving 13 bases between them. Germline CDR1 is MGHDK and CDR2 is SYGVNS. CDR3 nucleotides: TGTGCCAGCAGTGAATGGCGGGAAGGGGGTGGCTACACCTTC. It specifies CASSEWREGGGYTF.

The chain combines TRBV4-1 with TRBJ1-5; 11 bases map to TRBD1. V shed 1 base, J shed 6 bases, and the junction held 2 bases outside the gene matches. Germline values: CDR1 MGHRA, CDR2 YSYEKL. There are 15 residues in the CDR3. The CDR3 sequence is CASSQGDRGGQPQHF. The CDR3 nucleotides read TGCGCCAGCAGCCAAGGGGACAGGGGGGGTCAGCCCCAGCATTTT.

The genes are TRBV6-2 or TRBV6-3 and TRBJ1-2; possible D gene TRBD1, 6 bases. The CDR3 extends over 14 amino acids. Germline V lookup: CDR1 MNHEY, CDR2 SVGEGT. The ends were cut back, 5 bases at V and 7 bases at J, with 17 bases in the middle. For the CDR3, the DNA is TGTGCCAGCAGTCCCGACAGGTCTTCGGCTGGCTACACCTTC. Residues: CASSPDRSSAGYTF.

This clone showed up just once. The chain joins TRBV14 to TRBJ1-2, with 7 bases matching TRBD1. V gave up 4 bases and J gave up 6 bases; unmatched junction bases: 5. This CDR3 is 13 amino acids long. CDR1 and CDR2 from the germline V gene are SGHDN and FVKESK. The CDR3, as DNA: TGTGCCAGCAGCCCCCGGACAGGCGATGGCTACACCTTC. Its protein product is CASSPRTGDGYTF.

This chain uses TRBV6-5 with TRBJ2-7; 10 bases line up with TRBD1. CDR3 size: 15 residues. V was pared by 0 bases and J by 5 bases, with 4 bases of the junction left unmatched. CDR1 and CDR2 from the germline V gene are MNHEY and SVGAGI. The CDR3 nucleotides are TGTGCCAGCAGTTACTCCGGGACAGGGGTTAACGAGCAGTACTTC. As protein: CASSYSGTGVNEQYF.

The chain couples TRBV2 to TRBJ2-7; 13 nucleotides line up with TRBD2. Germline values: CDR1 SNHLY, CDR2 FYNNEI. The CDR3 runs 14 residues. Germline trimming cut 7 bases from V and 4 bases from J; bases unmatched to any gene: 4. The DNA of the CDR3 is TGTGCCAGCACCTTGACTAGCGGGGGGTACGAGCAGTACTTC. It translates to CASTLTSGGYEQYF.